This TCR beta chain was found in a study of PD-1 blockade in classical Hodgkin lymphoma. The CDR3 is made up of 15 amino acids. V was cut by 0 bases and J by 2 bases, with 9 bases left in between. CDR1 is SGHRS, CDR2 YFSETQ, per germline. All patients experienced relapse after autologous stem cell transplantation, and brentuximab vedotin exposure was variable. This table comes from immunoSEQ multiplex PCR, and its TCRdb copy is limited to in-frame clones, with some not included. The sample has approximately 34,000 clones; 82% are singletons. The chain couples TRBV5-1 to TRBJ2-1; D may correspond to TRBD1 or TRBD2 (6 bases each). This sample comprised peripheral blood mononuclear cells (PBMCs), obtained at baseline. This TCR was recovered from a human donor with classical Hodgkin lymphoma. The CDR3 DNA follows: TGCGCCAGCAGCTTGGGGGGGGCTACCTACAATGAGCAGTTCTTC. Its protein is CASSLGGATYNEQFF.